This T cell receptor (beta chain) stems from a study of sequential checkpoint blockade in melanoma. The treatment is: randomized to nivolumab then ipilimumab (arm A) or the reverse (arm B). Only in-frame clones appear in the TCRdb table, and some are missing; sequencing was by immunoSEQ multiplex PCR. The repertoire holds fewer than 40,000 clones, with approximately 90% as singletons. Germline CDR1 SGHAT, CDR2 FQNNGV. The CDR3 extends over 11 amino acids. V was cut by 4 bases and J by 9 bases, with 9 bases left in between. This chain uses TRBV11-2 with TRBJ1-1; perhaps TRBD1 as D (6 bases). Sequenced material: CD8+ T cells sorted from blood (inferred from file names), taken from a patient given nivolumab and ipilimumab in sequence. The TCR was taken from a human donor with melanoma. CDR3 sequence: CASSWTAQAFF. The DNA of the CDR3 is TGTGCCAGCAGCTGGACAGCGCAAGCTTTCTTT. The variable domain in full, with the rest retrieved from reference TRBV11-2 and TRBJ1-1, is EAGVAQSPRYKIIEKRQSVAFWCNPISGHATLYWYQQILGQGPKLLIQFQNNGVVDDSQLPKDRFSAERLKGVDSTLKIQPAKLEDSAVYLCASSWTAQAFFGQGTRLTVV.